The 26 T cell receptor beta chains in this list originate from one sample, sequenced in a study of T cells after posttransplantation cyclophosphamide. Produced via immunoSEQ multiplex PCR; TCRdb's table is partial and in-frame only. This sample has approximately 27,000 clones, each found more than once. Source material: PBMCs. All receptors come from a man over 45 in good health, CMV-negative, and a related stem cell transplant donor.

This clone was counted many times. This sequence joins TRBV5-6 and TRBJ1-4; no firm D call. This CDR3 region has 15 residues. Germline V lookup: CDR1 SGHDT, CDR2 YYEEEE. V was shortened by 0 bases and J by 7 bases, with 13 bases between the two germline ends. CDR3 DNA: TGTGCCAGCAGCTTGGGCCTCTCCGGCGGTGAAAAACTGTTTTTT. Amino acid sequence: CASSLGLSGGEKLFF.

This clone was seen many times. The V call is TRBV19, the J call TRBJ2-5; 8 nucleotides align to TRBD2. This CDR3 is built from 15 residues. The germline gives CDR1 LNHDA, CDR2 SQIVND (reference sequence). Germline trimming cut 5 bases from V and 2 bases from J; bases unmatched to any gene: 7. CDR3 protein: CASSVLLAGQETQYF. CDR3 DNA: TGTGCCAGTAGTGTTCTGTTAGCGGGGCAAGAGACCCAGTACTTC.

This clone was seen ten or more times. This chain uses TRBV11-2 with TRBJ2-3; D gene unclear. V lost 3 bases and J lost 3, with 4 bases in between. The CDR3 runs to 12 residues. The germline V gene encodes CDR1 SGHAT and CDR2 FQNNGV. The CDR3 spells CASSFYTDTQYF. In DNA, the CDR3 is TGTGCCAGCAGCTTTTATACAGATACGCAGTATTTT.

In this sample, this clone turned up many times. The V call is TRBV30, the J call TRBJ2-1, with TRBD2 identical over 8 bases. Germline V gene data show CDR1 as GTSNPN and CDR2 as SVGIG (reference sequence). V lost 1 base, J lost 4 bases, and 6 bases stayed unmatched. CDR3 length: 15 amino acids. CDR3 nucleotides: TGTGCCTGGAGTGGGGATAGCGGGGCTTACAATGAGCAGTTCTTC. It encodes CAWSGDSGAYNEQFF.

Ten or more counts support this clone. The chain couples TRBV18 to TRBJ1-5; 7 nucleotides agree with TRBD1. Germline V gene sequence: CDR1 KGHSH, CDR2 LQKENI. There are 14 residues in the CDR3. After removal of 5 bases from V and 0 bases from J, the junction contained 1 base not matched to a gene. The CDR3 DNA reads TGTGCCAGCTCAGGGACAGATAGCAATCAGCCCCAGCATTTT. It is translated as CASSGTDSNQPQHF.

In this sample, this clone turned up many times. The rearrangement uses TRBV6-1 and TRBJ1-3, with TRBD1 matching over 7 bases. CDR1 and CDR2 (germline): MNHNS, SASEGT. The CDR3 is made up of 17 amino acids. V lost 4 bases and J lost 4; bases outside the gene matches: 13. CDR3 in DNA: TGTGCCAGCAGTGTAAGCGCCTCTAGGGGGCTAGGAAACACCATATATTTT. Amino acids: CASSVSASRGLGNTIYF.

This clone was counted ten times or more. The chain combines TRBV9 with TRBJ2-1; D call uncertain. The CDR3 runs 12 residues. CDR1 and CDR2 (germline): SGDLS, YYNGEE. V gave up 0 bases and J gave up 4 bases, with 2 bases separating them. The CDR3 DNA reads TGTGCCAGCAGCGTAGCTTACAATGAGCAGTTCTTC. It yields the protein CASSVAYNEQFF.

This clone was seen many times. V and J are TRBV21-1 and TRBJ2-7; TRBD1, the table's D call, was not compared with the DNA. TRBV21-1 is flagged as a pseudogene. The CDR3 totals 15 residues. The CDR3 nucleotides are TGTGCCAGCAGCAAACAGGGACAGGGAAGCTACGAGCAGTACTTC. Protein product: CASSKQGQGSYEQYF.

This clone was counted many times. This chain uses TRBV19 with TRBJ2-3; perhaps TRBD2 as D (7 bases). Germline V CDR1 and CDR2: LNHDA, SQIVND (reference sequence). This CDR3 has 14 residues. The V end lost 5 bases, the J end lost 6 bases, and 15 bases lay between the germline ends. The CDR3 spells CASSLAGEGDTQYF. The DNA of the CDR3 is TGTGCCAGTAGTCTTGCAGGGGAGGGGGATACGCAGTATTTT. Variable domain in full (rest from reference TRBV19 and TRBJ2-3): DGGITQSPKYLFRKEGQNVTLSCEQNLNHDAMYWYRQDPGQGLRLIYYSQIVNDFQKGDIAEGYSVSREKKESFPLTVTSAQKNPTAFYLCASSLAGEGDTQYFGPGTRLTVL.

In this sample, this clone turned up many times. The germline gene is not matched at one end of the junction; a read error may be the cause. The gene calls are TRBV5-1 and TRBJ1-2; possibly TRBD1 for D (6 bases). Germline values: CDR1 SGHRS, CDR2 YFSETQ. CDR3 size: 15 residues. The CDR3 here is CASTLDGTFSFGYTF. The CDR3 DNA reads as TGCGCCAGCACCTTGGACGGGACATTTAGTTTCGGCTACACCTTC.

This clone was counted ten times or more. This chain's CDR3 is CASSPTGEARGYTF. CDR3 bases: TGTGCCAGCAGTCCGACAGGGGAGGCTCGTGGCTACACCTTC. The V and J genes are TRBV28 and TRBJ1-2, with 8 nucleotides matching TRBD1. CDR3 length equals 14 residues. Germline lookup yields CDR1 MDHEN and CDR2 SYDVKM. V shed 5 bases and J 7 bases; nucleotides not matched to a gene: 9.

This clone was counted at least ten times. This chain uses TRBV5-1 with TRBJ1-1, with D uncertain. The CDR3 loop spans 13 amino acids. In germline, CDR1 is SGHRS, CDR2 YFSETQ. Trimming cost V 1 base and J 0 bases, with 4 bases left between them. The CDR3 loop reads CASSLPLNTEAFF. Here the CDR3 DNA reads TGCGCCAGCAGCTTGCCGTTGAACACTGAAGCTTTCTTT.

This clone came up many times. This chain uses TRBV5-1 with TRBJ2-5; 15 bases agree with TRBD2. Germline values: CDR1 SGHRS, CDR2 YFSETQ. This CDR3 is 17 amino acids long. With V trimmed by 2 bases and J by 5 bases, 7 bases remained unmatched. CDR3 amino acids: CASSFGTSGRFDETQYF. The CDR3 nucleotides read TGCGCCAGCAGCTTTGGGACTAGCGGGAGGTTTGATGAGACCCAGTACTTC.

This clone was seen repeatedly, ten times or more. The chain uses TRBV20-1 and TRBJ2-3, with D perhaps TRBD1 (5 bases). CDR3 length: 10 residues. The germline gives CDR1 DFQATT, CDR2 SNEGSKA (reference sequence). V lost 4 bases, J lost 9 bases, and 8 bases lay in between. The CDR3 loop is CSAIWGTQYF. The CDR3 DNA reads TGCAGTGCTATATGGGGCACGCAGTATTTT.

The table lists this clone with many counts. V usage is TRBV4-2 and J usage is TRBJ1-4; the D gene is possibly TRBD1 (5 bases). This CDR3 comprises 14 residues. V lost 4 bases to trimming and J lost 8 bases, with 14 bases between them. CDR1 and CDR2 (germline): LGHNA, YNFKEQ. The CDR3 protein is CASSPQGVTEKLFF. The CDR3 nucleotides are TGTGCCAGCAGCCCCCAAGGGGTTACGGAAAAACTGTTTTTT.

Points on this clone: A much more abundant neighbour one base away suggests this may be a read error. The CDR3: CASSRDSTGNAIYF. The CDR3 bases are TGTGCCAGCTCACGGGACAGCACTGGAAACGCCATATATTTT. The chain joins TRBV18 to TRBJ1-3, with 7 bases fitting TRBD1. The germline gives CDR1 KGHSH, CDR2 LQKENI. This CDR3 is 14 amino acids long.

In this sample, this clone turned up many times. This rearrangement joins TRBV10-1 to TRBJ2-4; D gene ambiguous. This CDR3 comprises 14 residues. From germline, CDR1 is WNHNN and CDR2 SYGVQD (reference sequence). V shed 3 bases and J shed 4 bases, with 10 bases lying between them. CDR3 coding DNA: TGCGCCAGCAGTGACTCCAACGCGAAAAACATTCAGTACTTC. It codes for CASSDSNAKNIQYF.

This clone was counted many times. As DNA, the CDR3 is TGTGCCAGCAGCCCTCTAGCGGGCGTGAGCCCAGATACGCAGTATTTT. Translating gives CASSPLAGVSPDTQYF. The rearrangement links TRBV9 to TRBJ2-3; 8 positions agree with TRBD2. Per germline, CDR1 SGDLS and CDR2 YYNGEE. The CDR3 is 16 residues long. The trim removed 4 bases at V and 4 bases at J, leaving 11 bases unmatched.

There are many counts of this clone. The genes are TRBV4-2 and TRBJ1-5, with D perhaps TRBD1 (5 bases). This CDR3 has 15 residues. Trimming pared 3 bases from V and 1 base from J, leaving 10 bases between. Germline values: CDR1 LGHNA, CDR2 YNFKEQ. The CDR3 DNA is TGTGCCAGCAGCCATCAGGGTCGAAGCAATCAGCCCCAGCATTTT. Translation: CASSHQGRSNQPQHF.

This clone was recorded at least ten times. The chain recombines TRBV30 with TRBJ1-1; 7 positions match TRBD1. The CDR3 length is 15 residues. V was clipped by 5 bases and J by 1 base; unmatched bases: 10. Germline V lookup: CDR1 GTSNPN, CDR2 SVGIG (reference sequence). CDR3 nucleotides: TGTGCCTGGCGAGACCCGGGACAGAAGAACACTGAAGCTTTCTTT. Protein product: CAWRDPGQKNTEAFF.

This clone came up many times. The chain is built from TRBV5-4 and TRBJ1-2, with 12 nucleotides matching TRBD1. After removal of 4 bases from V and 2 bases from J, the junction contained 6 bases not matched to a gene. This CDR3 is built from 16 residues. CDR1 is SGHNT and CDR2 is YYREEE in the germline V gene (reference sequence). The CDR3 region is CASSLGQGARNYGYTF. CDR3 bases: TGTGCCAGCAGCCTGGGACAGGGGGCGCGAAACTATGGCTACACCTTC.

There are many counts of this clone. V gene TRBV6-1 combines with J gene TRBJ2-3, with D perhaps TRBD2 (6 bases). The length of the CDR3 is 13 residues. Germline lookup yields CDR1 MNHNS and CDR2 SASEGT. Trimming cost V 5 bases and J 15 bases, with 21 bases left between them. This CDR3 is CASSRILARFPYF. DNA for the CDR3: TGTGCCAGCAGTAGGATACTAGCCCGTTTTCCCTATTTT.

This clone showed up many times. The rearrangement uses TRBV7-9 and TRBJ2-7; no firm D call. The germline gives CDR1 SEHNR, CDR2 FQNEAQ (reference sequence). This CDR3 comprises 13 residues. V gave up 3 bases and J gave up 6 bases, with 12 bases separating them. The CDR3: CASSFLTSGEQYF. The CDR3 nucleotides read TGTGCCAGCAGCTTTTTGACGTCGGGCGAGCAGTACTTC.

This clone was observed many times. The chain couples TRBV14 to TRBJ2-3, with 8 bases identical to TRBD1. Looked up from germline, CDR1 is SGHDN and CDR2 is FVKESK. The CDR3 is 14 residues long. The V segment lost 6 bases and the J segment 5 bases; nucleotides outside the gene matches: 7. CDR3 bases: TGTGCCAGCAGAAGGGACAGGAGGGGAGATACGCAGTATTTT. Protein product: CASRRDRRGDTQYF.

This clone was seen many times. In DNA, the CDR3 is TGTGCCAGCAGCTTCTGGACAGGGGGTATGCAGACCCAGTACTTC. Protein: CASSFWTGGMQTQYF. This chain connects TRBV5-6 to TRBJ2-5, with TRBD1 matching over 10 bases. Looked up from germline, CDR1 is SGHDT and CDR2 is YYEEEE. V lost 2 bases to trimming and J lost 6 bases; unmatched junction nucleotides: 7. The CDR3 length is 15 residues.

The sample holds a few counts of this clone. The V and J genes are TRBV2 and TRBJ2-5; the match to TRBD2 covers 10 bases. Germline V gives CDR1 SNHLY, CDR2 FYNNEI. The CDR3 is 13 residues long. V lost 11 bases and J lost 2; bases outside the gene matches: 5. As DNA, the CDR3 is TGTGCCGGAGGACTAGCGGCTCAAGAGACCCAGTACTTC. Protein: CAGGLAAQETQYF. The entire variable domain, with the rest obtained from reference TRBV2 and TRBJ2-5, is as follows: EPEVTQTPSHQVTQMGQEVILRCVPISNHLYFYWYRQILGQKVEFLVSFYNNEISEKSEIFDDQFSVERPDGSNFTLKIRSTKLEDSAMYFCAGGLAAQETQYFGPGTRLLVL.